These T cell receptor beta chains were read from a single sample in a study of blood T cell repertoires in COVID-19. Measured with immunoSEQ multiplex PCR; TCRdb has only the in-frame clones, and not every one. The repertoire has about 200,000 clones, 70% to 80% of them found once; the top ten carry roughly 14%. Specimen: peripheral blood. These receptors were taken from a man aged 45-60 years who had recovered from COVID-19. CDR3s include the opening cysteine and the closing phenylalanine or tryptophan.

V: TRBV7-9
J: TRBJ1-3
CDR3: CASSLIGWSENSGNTIYF

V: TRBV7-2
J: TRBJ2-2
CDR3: CASSLIRGTGELFF

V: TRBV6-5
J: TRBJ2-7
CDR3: CASSRTGGILYEQYF

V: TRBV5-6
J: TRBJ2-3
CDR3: CASSLPGGSSLDTQYF

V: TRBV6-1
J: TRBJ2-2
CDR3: CASSAGGWGFDPGELFF

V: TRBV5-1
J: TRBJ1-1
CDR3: CASSLAWGEGDEAFF

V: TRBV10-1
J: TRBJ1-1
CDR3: CASSESGVDTEAFF

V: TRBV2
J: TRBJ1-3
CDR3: CASRSGGRRNTIYF

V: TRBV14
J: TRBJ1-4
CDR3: CASSLWGQRGEKLFF

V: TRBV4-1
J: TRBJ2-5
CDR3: CASSQVTGDLETQYF

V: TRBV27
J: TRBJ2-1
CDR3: CASSLQTPGTTKNNEQFF

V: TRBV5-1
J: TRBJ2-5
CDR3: CASSLGGQGPQWETQYF

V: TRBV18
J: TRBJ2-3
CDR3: CASSPPSGRAVDTQYF

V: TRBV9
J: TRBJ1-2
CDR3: CASSVGQGAAYGYTF

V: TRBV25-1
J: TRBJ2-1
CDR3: CASSEGRVSSYNEQFF

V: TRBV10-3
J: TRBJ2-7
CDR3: CAISDLLAETYEQYF

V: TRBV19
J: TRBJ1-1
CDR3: CASRGQGRNTEAFF

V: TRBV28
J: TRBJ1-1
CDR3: CASSLFTGDRGLGTEAFF

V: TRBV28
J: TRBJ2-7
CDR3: CASSSWDRAPYEQYF

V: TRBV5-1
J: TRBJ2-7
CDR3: CASSQRLMPGQVDYEQYF

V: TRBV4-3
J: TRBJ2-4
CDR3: CASSQDWAIGNIQYF

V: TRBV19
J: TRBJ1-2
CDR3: CASSIDGTGTYGYTF

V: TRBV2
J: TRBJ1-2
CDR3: CASSVGTGDGYTF

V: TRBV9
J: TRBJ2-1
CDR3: CASSMGLASNEQFF

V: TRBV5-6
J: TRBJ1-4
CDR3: CASSFLLDSSSGEKLFF

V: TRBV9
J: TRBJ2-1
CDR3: CASSVGGSVNNEQFF

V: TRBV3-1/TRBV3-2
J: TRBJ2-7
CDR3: CASSPGQGFNEQYF

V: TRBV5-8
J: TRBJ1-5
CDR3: CASSADRARQPQHF

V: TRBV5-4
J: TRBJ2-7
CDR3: CASSSRLAGSSYEQYF

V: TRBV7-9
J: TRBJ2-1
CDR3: CASSRYPGGLAGGNEQFF

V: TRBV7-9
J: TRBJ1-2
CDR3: CASSAWDRRDYGYTF

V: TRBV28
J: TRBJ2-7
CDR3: CASSSSGRGYEQYF

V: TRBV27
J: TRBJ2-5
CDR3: CASSSAHRVNRETQYF

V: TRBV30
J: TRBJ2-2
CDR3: CAWSETRSGELFF

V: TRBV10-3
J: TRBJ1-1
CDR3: CAISDALGQGVEAFF

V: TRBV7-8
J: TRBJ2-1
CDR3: CASLAGSYNEQFF

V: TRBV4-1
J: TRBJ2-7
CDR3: CASSQGRDRWEEQYF

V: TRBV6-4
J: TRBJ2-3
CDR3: CASSSRTDGADTQYF

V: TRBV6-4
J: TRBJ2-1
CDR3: CASSDSTGSEQFF

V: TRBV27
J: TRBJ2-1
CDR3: CASSPLAGGPGNEQFF

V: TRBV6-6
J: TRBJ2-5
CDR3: CASSRRHLQETQYF

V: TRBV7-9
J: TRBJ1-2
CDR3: CASSSRTGAIGYTF

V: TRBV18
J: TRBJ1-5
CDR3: CASSPSAQDNQPQHF

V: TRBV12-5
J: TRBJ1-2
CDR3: CASGGGDTGLYGYTF

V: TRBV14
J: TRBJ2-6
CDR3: CASSQAPGTGVTGANVLTF

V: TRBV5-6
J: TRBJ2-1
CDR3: CASRVYNEQFF

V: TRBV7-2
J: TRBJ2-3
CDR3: CASRRGGRTDTQYF